This TCR beta chain was identified in a study of blood T cell repertoires in COVID-19 (dated by TCRdb to about 2020). About the study as a whole: The collaborator samples originated in the United States, Italy and Spain and spanned the acute and convalescent phases of COVID-19. A freely available public database, intended as a resource for researchers studying the immune response to SARS-CoV-2, is where the repertoires were released. The samples were drawn from two sources: the first 160 participants of the ongoing ImmuneRACE study, and over 1,000 subjects contributed by 6 global collaborators. The dataset comprised deeply sampled blood TCRbeta repertoires from subjects exposed to, actively infected with, or recovered from COVID-19. Where HLA class I and class II types were available, the types were taken from metadata supplied by the sample provider, not from assay-based typing. The material from the prospective study consisted of cDNA or gDNA derived from T cells, B-cell-depleted T cells, or PBMCs. Nearly every sample came with metadata listing a de-identified subject ID, COVID-19 status, age in years and sex. Study-level results and caveats: The quantity of clinical and demographic metadata differed by source and by participant and was supplied without curation.

The CDR3 numbers 15 residues from cysteine through phenylalanine. Here the CDR3 DNA is all that survives: 45 bases in frame from base 1. The V end gives up 5 bases and the J end 4 bases, leaving 7 bases in the junction not matched to a gene. The germline V gene encodes CDR1 MDHEN and CDR2 SYDVKM. For this clone: The antigen it recognizes is unknown. It has no much larger one-base neighbor in the sample; base qualities were not kept.

The immunoSEQ Assay, a bias-controlled multiplex PCR, was used to amplify TCRbeta CDR3 regions from genomic DNA. Per the authors' processing: Nucleated cell counts per sample were estimated from amplification of reference gene primers within the assay. To quantify the absolute abundance of each unique TCRbeta CDR3 rearrangement, sequence reads were collapsed and filtered. For each sample, productive Simpson clonality was calculated by taking the square root of Simpson's diversity index across productive rearrangements. Drawn from immuneACCESS, this table holds only the in-frame rearrangements with V and J called that TCRdb kept. Clones are partly lost; checked studies trace under half to an unresolved V gene and leave the rest unexplained. Clonal size and the V and J genes are those of that table, whereas D and trimming came from the DNA. The sample yields around 170,000 clones; approximately 74% were counted once. Clones ranked in the top ten supply about 3% of the sample.

Whole blood was collected in K2EDTA tubes by collaborating institutions according to the institutions' own protocols. Collaborator samples were shipped for TCRbeta analysis as frozen whole blood, isolated PBMCs, or DNA extracted from either sample type. The source is a woman older than 75 with acute or convalescent COVID-19. Source material: peripheral blood. The rearranged chain carries TRBV28 and TRBJ2-3, with 9 central nucleotides matching TRBD1. For the CDR3, the sequence is CASSGTGYRPDTQYF. The nucleotide sequence reads TGTGCCAGCAGTGGGACAGGGTACCGGCCAGATACGCAGTATTTT.